The T cell receptor (beta chain) under discussion was sequenced for a study of follicular helper T cells after annual influenza vaccination (dated by TCRdb to about 2017). A note on the overall study: Blood was drawn on days 0, 7 and 28 after each seasonal influenza vaccination. To study recall of cTfh clones, some subjects were followed through successive annual vaccinations in the 2013-2014, 2014-2015 and 2015-2016 seasons. The 2013-2014 samples were cryopreserved, while the 2015 samples were processed right after collection. Multi-year samples were available from six subjects, with four subjects covering two vaccination seasons and two subjects covering three seasons. One week after vaccination, a second recruited cohort of roughly 11 subjects (Table S1) displayed a similar ICOS+CD38+ cTfh response.

The library relied on the immunoSEQ multiplex PCR assay. Adaptive Biotechnologies carried out TCRB amplification, library preparation, sequencing and preliminary bioinformatics at Survey level resolution. TCRB sequencing used multiplex PCR amplification of genomic DNA from sorted cTfh populations. The original pipeline was this. Clonality was calculated in R as 1 minus normalized Shannon entropy, and the Gini index was computed with the R package ineq. To get the overlap score, the summed counts of shared sequences were divided by the total counts of all sequences in both of the compared samples. Fisher's exact test, with an assumed theoretical repertoire of 10^7 TCRB sequences, was used to assess the significance of shared clonotypes. The table was pulled from immuneACCESS by TCRdb, which kept in-frame rearrangements only. Such tables lose some clones; where checked, under half of the loss comes from unresolved V genes, and the rest has no known cause. The DNA was the basis for D and trimming; V, J and clone size are from that table. Across this sample there are almost 9,500 clones, with 80% to 90% seen only once. The ten largest clones add up to 0.45% to 0.5% of the sample.

On the study overall, not on this receptor specifically: Successive annual vaccinations recalled a recurring oligoclonal ICOS+CD38+ cTfh response that included tetramer and AIM influenza-specific clonotypes. Rare clonotypes could not be sampled because productive TCRB sequences were recovered from only roughly 9-20% of the analyzed cells. ICOS+CD38+ cTfh clonality correlated with the frequency of that population, and its change correlated with the change in circulating plasmablast frequency. Day 7 ICOS+CD38+ clones were most often found later in ICOS-CD38- cTfh, suggesting that subset may serve as a memory reservoir.

In the germline V gene, CDR1 corresponds to SGHDT and CDR2 to YYEEEE. The CDR3 sequence holds 13 residues, the cysteine and phenylalanine included. Only the CDR3 DNA is retained, 39 bases long and in frame from the first base. The trim is 4 bases for V and 4 bases for J, with a gap of 9 bases between the germline ends. The sample's time point label, in plain terms: 2015-2016 season, pre-vaccination. Seasonal inactivated influenza vaccine (Fluvarix) was administered to adults, and sorted blood CD4 subsets were tracked by TCRB sequencing before and after vaccination. To be eligible, subjects had to live in the community and must not have received influenza vaccine in the previous 6 months. Subjects were excluded for influenza vaccine contraindications, substance abuse, HIV/AIDS, active malignancy, immunomodulatory medication, or active illness such as respiratory infection. Per time point, between roughly 40 and 100 mL of blood was sampled. Circulating Tfh were defined as non-naive CD4+CXCR5+PD-1+ cells, and these cells were sorted into ICOS+CD38+ and ICOS-CD38- fractions. Either Ficoll-Paque PLUS or SepMate separation was used to isolate PBMC. Cell subsets were sorted from PBMC on a BD FACS Aria before DNA extraction.

With regard to this clone: The target of this receptor is not known. No qualities accompany the bases; no much larger clone lies one base away.

The receptor comes from an adult who received the influenza vaccine. The sequencing here drew on CXCR5+ CD38- circulating T follicular helper cells from blood, taken on the day of influenza vaccination. Read against the paper, the sample's cell subset or site label means: circulating Tfh, non-naive CD4+CXCR5+PD-1+ (ICOS+CD38+ or ICOS-CD38-). The chain employs TRBV5-6 and TRBJ2-1; TRBD1 might be the D gene, on 5 matching bases. The sequenced DNA: TGTGCCAGCAGCCCGGACACTTACAATGAGCAGTTCTTC. Its product reads: CASSPDTYNEQFF.